This passage covers 18 T cell receptor beta chains from one sample sequenced in a study of blood T cell repertoires in COVID-19. The table came from immunoSEQ multiplex PCR; TCRdb's copy has only in-frame clones and leaves some out. The sample includes 45,000 to 50,000 clones, 75% to 85% seen only once; the top ten take roughly 8.2%. The sequencing input was peripheral blood. The receptors were sampled from a man older than 75 in a cohort sampled during active COVID-19.

The chain couples TRBV6-1 to TRBJ1-1; the D gene is possibly TRBD1 (5 bases). The CDR3 runs to 14 residues. Germline V gives CDR1 MNHNS, CDR2 SASEGT. Trimming removed 3 bases at V and 4 bases at J, with 12 bases between. The CDR3, as DNA: TGTGCCAGCAGTGATACCGGGGGGAGCACTGAAGCTTTCTTT. Translating gives CASSDTGGSTEAFF.

The chain recombines TRBV6-5 with TRBJ2-2, with TRBD2 identical over 8 bases. The trim removed 2 bases at V and 4 bases at J, leaving 3 bases unmatched. This CDR3 is built from 15 residues. Germline-derived CDR1 and CDR2 are MNHEY and SVGAGI. CDR3 nucleotide sequence: TGTGCCAGCAGTTACGGGGGACTAGGCACCGGGGAGCTGTTTTTT. Protein product: CASSYGGLGTGELFF.

This clone was recorded once. CDR3 bases: TGTGCCAGCAGCTTAGATCTCAGGGGCCCTCGCCATGAGCAGTTCTTC. This translates into CASSLDLRGPRHEQFF. V usage is TRBV11-2 and J usage is TRBJ2-1; D perhaps matches TRBD1 (6 bases). Per germline, CDR1 SGHAT and CDR2 FQNNGV. The V gene lost 0 bases and the J gene lost 8 bases, with 17 bases spanning the gap. The CDR3 is made up of 16 amino acids.

The chain carries TRBV11-2 and TRBJ1-3; D is possibly TRBD1 (6 bases). Deletions cut 1 base from V and 4 bases from J, with 11 bases between. Germline CDR1 and CDR2: SGHAT and FQNNGV. The CDR3 is 15 residues long. The CDR3 coding sequence is TGTGCCAGCAGCTTAGCATCGGGGACAGGAAACACCATATATTTT. The encoded protein is CASSLASGTGNTIYF.

The gene calls are TRBV21-1 and TRBJ1-6; TRBD1, the table's D call, lacks a check against the DNA. TRBV21-1 is a pseudogene segment. The CDR3 runs 15 residues. This CDR3 reads CASSKNRGYNSPLHF. CDR3 sequence (DNA): TGTGCCAGCAGCAAAAACAGGGGGTATAATTCACCCCTCCACTTT.

The V gene is TRBV6-5, the J gene TRBJ1-6; D call uncertain. The CDR3 consists of 15 residues. The V gene lost 7 bases and the J gene lost 8 bases, with 18 bases spanning the gap. Germline CDR1 MNHEY, CDR2 SVGAGI. The CDR3 sequence is CASTWGGRRYSPLHF. The CDR3 DNA reads TGTGCCAGCACCTGGGGAGGGCGGCGTTATTCACCCCTCCACTTT.

The chain carries TRBV9 and TRBJ1-4, with unresolved D. Germline V gene data show CDR1 as SGDLS and CDR2 as YYNGEE. The length of the CDR3 is 14 residues. The V gene lost 3 bases and the J gene lost 0 bases, with 6 bases spanning the gap. CDR3 amino acids: CASSAQSTNEKLFF. The DNA of the CDR3 is TGTGCCAGCAGCGCCCAGTCAACTAATGAAAAACTGTTTTTT.

The J gene is TRBJ1-1, the V gene TRBV19, with D hard to call. This CDR3 is 12 amino acids long. V was clipped by 5 bases and J by 10 bases, with 14 bases between them. Germline CDR1 and CDR2: LNHDA and SQIVND (reference sequence). CDR3 region: CASSPDKSGAFF. The CDR3 DNA sequence: TGTGCCAGTAGTCCCGACAAGTCCGGAGCTTTCTTT.

The chain combines TRBV7-2 with TRBJ2-7; 7 nucleotides line up with TRBD1. V lost 3 bases, J lost 0 bases, and 2 bases stayed unmatched. In germline, CDR1 is SGHTA, CDR2 FQGNSA. The CDR3 has 14 amino acids. CDR3 DNA sequence: TGTGCCAGCAGCTTTGGGGACAGCTCCTACGAGCAGTACTTC. This translates into CASSFGDSSYEQYF.

The chain couples TRBV7-9 to TRBJ1-1, with D unresolved. Per germline, CDR1 SEHNR and CDR2 FQNEAQ (reference sequence). The ends were cut back, 5 bases at V and 0 bases at J, with 7 bases in the middle. There are 13 residues in the CDR3. The DNA for the CDR3 is TGTGCCAGCAGCCAACACCTGAACACTGAAGCTTTCTTT. Translated, it gives CASSQHLNTEAFF.

The chain employs TRBV4-3 and TRBJ2-1; 9 nucleotides agree with TRBD1. Trimming at V came to 5 bases and at J to 9 bases, leaving 11 bases not matched to a gene. This CDR3 is built from 15 residues. Looked up from germline, CDR1 is LGHNA and CDR2 is YSLEER. CDR3 loop: CASSAETGGIGEQFF. The CDR3 DNA is TGCGCCAGCAGCGCCGAGACAGGGGGGATCGGTGAGCAGTTCTTC.

The sample holds one count of this clone. This chain uses TRBV5-1 with TRBJ1-2; D call uncertain. The V and J ends lost 4 bases and 5 bases respectively, with 15 bases between them. The CDR3 length is 14 residues. Germline V gives CDR1 SGHRS, CDR2 YFSETQ. The CDR3 protein is CASSPRSESYGYTF. CDR3 coding DNA: TGCGCCAGCAGCCCAAGGAGCGAGAGTTATGGCTACACCTTC.

The rearrangement links TRBV20-1 to TRBJ2-5, with 12 positions matching TRBD2. The CDR3 consists of 16 residues. CDR1 and CDR2 (germline): DFQATT, SNEGSKA (reference sequence). The V gene end was trimmed by 3 bases and the J gene end by 4 bases; junction bases not matched to a gene: 9. CDR3 sequence: CSASLASGGAAETQYF. CDR3 bases: TGCAGTGCTAGTCTCGCTAGCGGGGGGGCCGCAGAGACCCAGTACTTC.

The chain joins TRBV14 to TRBJ1-2; tentative D call: TRBD1 (5 bases). The V gene's germline CDR1 is SGHDN and CDR2 FVKESK. Trimming shortened V by 1 base and J by 4 bases, and 10 bases separated the two germline ends. The CDR3 totals 14 residues. The chain's CDR3 is CASSQGTPIYGYTF. CDR3 coding DNA: TGTGCCAGCAGCCAAGGGACACCGATCTATGGCTACACCTTC.

The rearrangement joins TRBV15 to TRBJ2-3, with 14 bases that match TRBD2. Germline assignment: CDR1 LNHNV and CDR2 YYDKDF (reference sequence). The trim removed 4 bases at V and 7 bases at J, leaving 4 bases unmatched. The CDR3 totals 15 residues. CDR3 coding DNA: TGTGCCACCAGCACCGGGACTAGCGGGAGTAATACGCAGTATTTT. As protein: CATSTGTSGSNTQYF. The whole variable domain, filled in from reference TRBV15 and TRBJ2-3, reads DAMVIQNPRYQVTQFGKPVTLSCSQTLNHNVMYWYQQKSSQAPKLLFHYYDKDFNNEADTPDNFQSRRPNTSFCFLDIRSPGLGDTAMYLCATSTGTSGSNTQYFGPGTRLTVL.

The chain carries TRBV2 and TRBJ2-1; D might be TRBD2 (5 bases). CDR1 and CDR2 (germline): SNHLY, FYNNEI. V was clipped by 9 bases and J by 8 bases, with 8 bases between them. CDR3 length: 10 amino acids. CDR3 amino acids: CASSSYEQFF. In DNA, the CDR3 is TGTGCCAGTTCTAGCTATGAGCAGTTCTTC.

Of note for this clone: Different DNA sequences within this sample yield the same CDR3. The chain employs TRBV5-1 and TRBJ2-3; TRBD1 is a possible D gene (5 bases). Germline values: CDR1 SGHRS, CDR2 YFSETQ. V was trimmed by 0 bases and J by 0 bases, leaving 5 bases between them. This CDR3 is 14 amino acids long. The CDR3 is CASSLGQSTDTQYF. The CDR3, as DNA: TGCGCCAGCAGCTTGGGACAGAGCACAGATACGCAGTATTTT. The full variable domain, completed using reference TRBV5-1 and TRBJ2-3, is KAGVTQTPRYLIKTRGQQVTLSCSPISGHRSVSWYQQTPGQGLQFLFEYFSETQRNKGNFPGRFSGRQFSNSRSEMNVSTLELGDSALYLCASSLGQSTDTQYFGPGTRLTVL.

The chain has TRBV6-4 and TRBJ2-6, with 9 nucleotides matching TRBD1. From germline, CDR1 is MRHNA and CDR2 SNTAGT. This CDR3 is 17 amino acids long. The V and J ends lost 2 bases and 3 bases, in that order; junction bases with no gene match: 5. The CDR3 protein is CASSDPGTGFGANVLTF. CDR3 in DNA: TGTGCCAGCAGTGACCCCGGGACAGGGTTTGGGGCCAACGTCCTGACTTTC.